This TCR beta chain derives from a study of Ad26.COV2.S vaccination and SARS-CoV-2 variants. Study details: Intramuscular Ad26.COV2.S at 5x10^10 or 1x10^11 viral particles.

Noted treatment: some 20 received Ad26.COV2.S at low or high dose, single or two shots; several received placebo; per-sample allocation not given. Collection of samples fell on day 63 after the first vaccine or placebo injection. An Ad26 vector expressing Wuhan-strain SARS-CoV-2 spike served as the vaccine. Per the germline V gene, CDR1 is MNHEY and CDR2 is SMNVEV (reference sequence). The CDR3 loop spans 12 amino acids. With 3 bases removed from V and 7 bases from J, the gap between germline ends came to 6 bases. Details on this clone: Its specificity is not known.

Study-wide findings and caveats: People who got the vaccine or the placebo had similar non-spike TCR breadth.

Using immunoSEQ multiplex PCR, the repertoire was profiled, and TCRdb retains in-frame clones only, with some absent. Of about 410,000 clones in the sample, about 88% were seen once. Material: peripheral blood, obtained in a trial of Ad26.COV2.S vaccine versus placebo. The chain carries TRBV27 and TRBJ2-2; D may be TRBD2 (6 bases). This sequence originates from a person aged 18-65 years who received the Ad26.COV2.S COVID-19 vaccine or a placebo. The DNA of the CDR3 is TGTGCCAGCAGTTTGGGGGGCGGGGAGCTGTTTTTT. Translation gives CASSLGGGELFF.